This TCR beta chain emerged from a study of T cell responses to AZD1222 COVID-19 vaccine. The overall study: Pooled in the analysis were second doses at about 4 or about 12 weeks. Study outcomes and limitations: A reported finding is that nearly half of spike-specific TCRs target unmutated variant regions.

Comment on this clone: Its antigen remains unidentified.

V dropped 4 bases and J dropped 0 bases, with 16 bases sitting between them. The CDR3 has 17 amino acids. Germline V gives CDR1 LGHNA, CDR2 YSLEER. Generated by immunoSEQ multiplex PCR, the TCRdb table keeps only in-frame clones and is missing some. The table lists some 150,000 clones, 90% of them singletons, with roughly 1.7% in the top ten. This receptor was taken from an adult in good health. The rearrangement links TRBV4-3 to TRBJ1-3, with unresolved D. Sequencing used peripheral blood, obtained on day 0 of AZD1222 vaccination. This CDR3 is CASSRTLGGYSGNTIYF. In nucleotides, the CDR3 is TGCGCCAGCAGCCGCACTTTAGGCGGCTACTCTGGAAACACCATATATTTT.